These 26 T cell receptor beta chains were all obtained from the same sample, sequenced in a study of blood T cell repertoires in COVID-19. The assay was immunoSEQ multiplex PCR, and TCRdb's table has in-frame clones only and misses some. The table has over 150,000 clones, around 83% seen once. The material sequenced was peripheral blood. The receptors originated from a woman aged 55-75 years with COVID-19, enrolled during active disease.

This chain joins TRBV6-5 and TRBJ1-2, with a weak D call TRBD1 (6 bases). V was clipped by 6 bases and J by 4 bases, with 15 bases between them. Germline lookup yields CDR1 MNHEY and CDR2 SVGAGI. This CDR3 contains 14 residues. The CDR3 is CASRTGSRGYGYTF. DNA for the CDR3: TGTGCCAGCAGAACAGGGTCCCGGGGCTATGGCTACACCTTC.

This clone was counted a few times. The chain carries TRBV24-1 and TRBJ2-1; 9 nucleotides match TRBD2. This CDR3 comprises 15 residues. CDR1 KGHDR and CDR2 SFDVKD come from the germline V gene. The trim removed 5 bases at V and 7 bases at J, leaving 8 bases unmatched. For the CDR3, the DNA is TGTGCCACCAGTGCACGGACTAGCGCTTCGAATGAGCAGTTCTTC. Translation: CATSARTSASNEQFF.

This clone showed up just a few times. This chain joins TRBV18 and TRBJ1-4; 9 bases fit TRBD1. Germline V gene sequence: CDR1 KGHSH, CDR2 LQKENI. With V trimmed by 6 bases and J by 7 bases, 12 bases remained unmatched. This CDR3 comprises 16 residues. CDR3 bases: TGTGCCAGCTCTCCTACCCCGGGACAGGGTAGTGAAAAACTGTTTTTT. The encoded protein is CASSPTPGQGSEKLFF.

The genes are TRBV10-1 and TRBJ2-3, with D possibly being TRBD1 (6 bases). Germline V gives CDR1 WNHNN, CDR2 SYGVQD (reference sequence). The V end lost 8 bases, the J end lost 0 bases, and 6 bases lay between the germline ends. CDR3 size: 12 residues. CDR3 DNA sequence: TGCGCCAGCGGGACAAGCACAGATACGCAGTATTTT. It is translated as CASGTSTDTQYF.

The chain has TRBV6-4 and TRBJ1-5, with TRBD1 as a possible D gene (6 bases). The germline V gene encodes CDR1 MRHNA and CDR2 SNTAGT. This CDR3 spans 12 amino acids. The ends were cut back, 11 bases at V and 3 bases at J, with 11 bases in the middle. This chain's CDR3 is CAWGGANQPQHF. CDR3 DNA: TGTGCCTGGGGGGGGGCCAATCAGCCCCAGCATTTT.

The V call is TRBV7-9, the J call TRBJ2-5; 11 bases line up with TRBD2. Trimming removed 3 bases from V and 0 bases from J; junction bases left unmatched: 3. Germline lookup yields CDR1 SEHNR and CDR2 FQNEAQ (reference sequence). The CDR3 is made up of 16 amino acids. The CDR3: CASSFPGLADQETQYF. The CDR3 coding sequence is TGTGCCAGCAGCTTTCCGGGACTAGCGGACCAAGAGACCCAGTACTTC.

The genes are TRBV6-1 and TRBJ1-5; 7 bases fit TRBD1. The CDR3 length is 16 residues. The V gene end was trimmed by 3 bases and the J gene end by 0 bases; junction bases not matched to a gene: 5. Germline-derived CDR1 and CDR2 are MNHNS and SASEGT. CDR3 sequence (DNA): TGTGCCAGCAGTGACCGACAGGGTTATAGCAATCAGCCCCAGCATTTT. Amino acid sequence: CASSDRQGYSNQPQHF.

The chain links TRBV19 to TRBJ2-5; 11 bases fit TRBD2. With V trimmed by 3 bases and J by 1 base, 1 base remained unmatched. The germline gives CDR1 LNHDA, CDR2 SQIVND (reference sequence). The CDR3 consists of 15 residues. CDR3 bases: TGTGCCAGTAGTATTAGCGGGAGGGCCCAAGAGACCCAGTACTTC. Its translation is CASSISGRAQETQYF.

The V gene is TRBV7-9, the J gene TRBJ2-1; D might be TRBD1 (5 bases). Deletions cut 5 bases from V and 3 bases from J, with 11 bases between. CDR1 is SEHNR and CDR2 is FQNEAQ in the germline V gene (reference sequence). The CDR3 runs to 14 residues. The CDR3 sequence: CASSKQDSYNEQFF. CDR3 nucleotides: TGTGCCAGCAGCAAACAAGACAGCTACAATGAGCAGTTCTTC.

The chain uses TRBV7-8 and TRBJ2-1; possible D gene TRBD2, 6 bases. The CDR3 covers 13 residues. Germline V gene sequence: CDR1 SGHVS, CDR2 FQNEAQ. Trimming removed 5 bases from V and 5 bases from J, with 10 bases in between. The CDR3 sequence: CASSLRGNNEQFF. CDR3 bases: TGTGCCAGCAGCCTCCGGGGGAACAATGAGCAGTTCTTC.

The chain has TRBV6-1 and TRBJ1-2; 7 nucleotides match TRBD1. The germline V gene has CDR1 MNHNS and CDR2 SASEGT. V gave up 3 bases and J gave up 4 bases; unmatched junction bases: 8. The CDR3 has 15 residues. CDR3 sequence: CASSDPTGASYGYTF. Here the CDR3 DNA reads TGTGCCAGCAGTGACCCCACAGGGGCGAGCTATGGCTACACCTTC.

CDR3 DNA: TGCAGCGTTGCCTCCGGACAGACACCGGGAAACACCATATATTTT. This gives the protein CSVASGQTPGNTIYF. The chain employs TRBV29-1 and TRBJ1-3; perhaps TRBD1 as D (6 bases). Germline V CDR1 and CDR2: SQVTM, ANQGSEA. The CDR3 runs 15 residues. Trimming took off 4 bases at V and 4 bases at J, with 17 bases between the two ends.

The CDR3: CASSQGPLSGANVLTF. DNA of the CDR3: TGTGCCAGCTCACAGGGTCCCCTCTCTGGGGCCAACGTCCTGACTTTC. The rearrangement links TRBV19 to TRBJ2-6; TRBD1 might be the D (6 bases). V dropped 9 bases and J dropped 0 bases, with 15 bases sitting between them. This CDR3 contains 16 residues. In germline, CDR1 is LNHDA, CDR2 SQIVND (reference sequence).

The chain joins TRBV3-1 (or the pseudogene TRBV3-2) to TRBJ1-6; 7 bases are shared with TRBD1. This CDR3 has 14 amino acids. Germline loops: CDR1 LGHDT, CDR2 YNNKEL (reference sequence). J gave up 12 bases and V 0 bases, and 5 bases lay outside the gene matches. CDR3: CASSQDGGGKPLHF. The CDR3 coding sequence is TGTGCCAGCAGCCAAGACGGAGGGGGCAAACCCCTCCACTTT.

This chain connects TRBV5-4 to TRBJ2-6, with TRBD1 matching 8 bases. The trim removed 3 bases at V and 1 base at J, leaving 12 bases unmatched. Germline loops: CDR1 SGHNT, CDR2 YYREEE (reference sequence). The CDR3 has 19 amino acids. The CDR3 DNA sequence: TGTGCCAGCAGCTCAAGGGGGGACAGGTCTTTATCTGGGGCCAACGTCCTGACTTTC. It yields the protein CASSSRGDRSLSGANVLTF. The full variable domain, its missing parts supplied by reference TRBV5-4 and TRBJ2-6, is ETGVTQSPTHLIKTRGQQVTLRCSSQSGHNTVSWYQQALGQGPQFIFQYYREEENGRGNFPPRFSGLQFPNYSSELNVNALELDDSALYLCASSSRGDRSLSGANVLTFGAGSRLTVL.

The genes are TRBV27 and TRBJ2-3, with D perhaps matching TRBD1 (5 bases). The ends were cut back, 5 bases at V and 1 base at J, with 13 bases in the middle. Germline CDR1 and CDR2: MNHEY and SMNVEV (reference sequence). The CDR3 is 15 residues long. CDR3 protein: CASSPQGRGTDTQYF. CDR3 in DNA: TGTGCCAGCAGTCCTCAGGGTCGTGGCACAGATACGCAGTATTTT.

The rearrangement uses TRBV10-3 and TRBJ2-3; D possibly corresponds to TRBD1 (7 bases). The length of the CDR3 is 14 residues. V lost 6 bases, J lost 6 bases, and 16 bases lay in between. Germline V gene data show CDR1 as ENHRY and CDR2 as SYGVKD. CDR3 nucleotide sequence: TGTGCCATCAGGAAGGAGGGGGCTTCGGATACGCAGTATTTT. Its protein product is CAIRKEGASDTQYF.

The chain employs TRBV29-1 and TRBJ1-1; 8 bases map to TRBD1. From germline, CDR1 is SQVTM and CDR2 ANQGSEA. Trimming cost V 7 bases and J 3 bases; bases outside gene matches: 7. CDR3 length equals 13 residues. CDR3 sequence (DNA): TGCAGCGGCTTGACAGGGGACTACACTGAAGCTTTCTTT. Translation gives CSGLTGDYTEAFF.

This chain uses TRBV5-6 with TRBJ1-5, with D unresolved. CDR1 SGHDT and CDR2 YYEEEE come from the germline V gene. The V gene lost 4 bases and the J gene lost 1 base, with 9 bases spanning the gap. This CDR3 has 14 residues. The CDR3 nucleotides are TGTGCCAGCAGCAATCGAGCGAGCAATCAGCCCCAGCATTTT. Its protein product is CASSNRASNQPQHF. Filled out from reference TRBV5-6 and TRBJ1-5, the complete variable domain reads DAGVTQSPTHLIKTRGQQVTLRCSPKSGHDTVSWYQQALGQGPQFIFQYYEEEERQRGNFPDRFSGHQFPNYSSELNVNALLLGDSALYLCASSNRASNQPQHFGDGTRLSIL.

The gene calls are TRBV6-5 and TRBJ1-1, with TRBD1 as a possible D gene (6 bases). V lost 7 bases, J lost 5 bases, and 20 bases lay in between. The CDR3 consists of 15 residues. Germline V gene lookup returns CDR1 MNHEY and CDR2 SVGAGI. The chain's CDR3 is CASTYGDRKGTEAFF. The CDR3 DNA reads TGTGCCAGCACCTACGGAGACAGGAAAGGAACTGAAGCTTTCTTT.

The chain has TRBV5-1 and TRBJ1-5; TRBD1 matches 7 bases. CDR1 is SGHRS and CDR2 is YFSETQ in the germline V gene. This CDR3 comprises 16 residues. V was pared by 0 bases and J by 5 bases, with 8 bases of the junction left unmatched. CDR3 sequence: CASSLAPRQGDQPQHF. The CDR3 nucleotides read TGCGCCAGCAGCTTGGCCCCAAGACAGGGTGATCAGCCCCAGCATTTT.

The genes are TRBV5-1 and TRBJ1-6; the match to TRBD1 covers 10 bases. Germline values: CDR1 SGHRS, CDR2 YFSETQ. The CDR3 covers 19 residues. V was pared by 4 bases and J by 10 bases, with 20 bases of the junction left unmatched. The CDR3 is CASSRTGTGVGGMKSPLHF. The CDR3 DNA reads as TGCGCCAGCAGCCGAACCGGGACAGGGGTAGGTGGGATGAAGTCACCCCTCCACTTT. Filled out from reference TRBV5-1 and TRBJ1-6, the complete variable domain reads KAGVTQTPRYLIKTRGQQVTLSCSPISGHRSVSWYQQTPGQGLQFLFEYFSETQRNKGNFPGRFSGRQFSNSRSEMNVSTLELGDSALYLCASSRTGTGVGGMKSPLHFGNGTRLTVT.

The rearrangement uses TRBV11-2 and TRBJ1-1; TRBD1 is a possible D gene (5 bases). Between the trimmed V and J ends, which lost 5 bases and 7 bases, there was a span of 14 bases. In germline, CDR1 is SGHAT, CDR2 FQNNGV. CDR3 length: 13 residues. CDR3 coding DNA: TGTGCCAGCAGCCCGGGGGTCAGGATTGAAGCTTTCTTT. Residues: CASSPGVRIEAFF.

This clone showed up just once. CDR3 sequence: CAWSVQAGSGYGYTF. The CDR3 bases are TGTGCCTGGAGTGTACAGGCAGGTAGTGGCTATGGCTACACCTTC. The rearrangement uses TRBV30 and TRBJ1-2; D perhaps matches TRBD1 (5 bases). CDR1 and CDR2 from the germline V gene are GTSNPN and SVGIG (reference sequence). V was clipped by 0 bases and J by 4 bases, with 15 bases between them. The CDR3 contains 15 residues.

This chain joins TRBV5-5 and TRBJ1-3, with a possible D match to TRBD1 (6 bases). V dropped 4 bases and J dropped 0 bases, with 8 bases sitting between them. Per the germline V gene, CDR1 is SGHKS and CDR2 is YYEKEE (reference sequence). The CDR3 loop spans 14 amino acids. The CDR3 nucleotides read TGTGCCAGCAGCGGACAGAGCTCTGGAAACACCATATATTTT. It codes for CASSGQSSGNTIYF.

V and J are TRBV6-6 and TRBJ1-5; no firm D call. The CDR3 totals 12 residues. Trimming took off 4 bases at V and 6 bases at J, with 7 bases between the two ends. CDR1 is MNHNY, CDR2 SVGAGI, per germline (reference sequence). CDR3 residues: CASSSGGQPQHF. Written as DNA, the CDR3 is TGTGCCAGCAGTTCGGGTGGTCAGCCCCAGCATTTT.